This T cell receptor beta chain comes out of a study of T-cell memory formation after mild COVID-19. Constant-segment primers were used for 5'RACE, and the resulting TCR alpha and TCR beta cDNA libraries carried sample barcodes and UMIs. TCRdb recomputed calls from the 5' RACE reads with MiXCR, one row per CDR3 protein. The table shows about 390,000 distinct CDR3 sequences, with 21% occurring only once. Study-level points and caveats: Memory cells collected pre-infection included some clones that later responded, suggesting cross-reactive memory joined. The study found balanced CD4/CD8 in clones contracting day 15 to 85 and a CD4+ lean in later expanders.

For this clonotype: The target antigen is unknown.

The V gene's germline CDR1 is PRHDT and CDR2 FYEKMQ (reference sequence). The length of the CDR3 is 17 residues. V dropped 0 bases and J dropped 7 bases, with 21 bases sitting between them. Sequencing used PBMCs or a T cell subset sorted from them (not recorded which). The V gene is TRBV13, the J gene TRBJ1-2; D ambiguous. This TCR came from an adult woman who had mild COVID-19 (a few samples of this study predate the infection). Cell type and time point are not known. The CDR3 reads CASSLGTNHRPSGGYTF. The DNA of the CDR3 is TGTGCCAGCAGCTTAGGGACCAACCATAGGCCCAGCGGTGGCTACACCTTC.